Listed below are T cell receptor beta chains from one sample, sequenced in a study of blood T cells in healthy people across ages. One entry per CDR3 protein, called by TCRdb with MiXCR from the 5' RACE reads. The sample has roughly 700,000 distinct CDR3 sequences, about half seen once. Sample: blood. The receptors come from an older woman in good health. The CDR3 runs from the conserved cysteine through the conserved F or W. A D gene is named only where the DNA matches it firmly. Part of the rows lack a size; the others show once, few, many or a class for expanded clones.

V	J	D	size	DNA	CDR3
TRBV29-1	TRBJ2-3	-	-	TGCAGCGTTGTTGGAGGTAGCACAGATACGCAGTATTTT	CSVVGGSTDTQYF
TRBV3-1	TRBJ2-1	-	few	TGTGCCAGCAGCCAACTGCACAATGAGCAGTTCTTC	CASSQLHNEQFF
TRBV7-2	TRBJ1-1	-	-	TGTGCCAGCAGCTCCGTGGGGGGTTACACTGAAGCTTTCTTT	CASSSVGGYTEAFF
TRBV3-1	TRBJ1-1	-	-	TGTGCCAGCAGCCAAGGGGCTCTGGGGACTGAAGCTTTCTTT	CASSQGALGTEAFF
TRBV7-8	TRBJ2-4	-	-	TGTGCCAGCAGCGTAAAGGGGGAGAACATTCAGTACTTC	CASSVKGENIQYF
TRBV20-1	TRBJ1-4	TRBD1	-	TGCAGTGCTAGAAACGACAGGGGAAAACTGTTTTTT	CSARNDRGKLFF
TRBV27	TRBJ2-1	TRBD2	few	TGTGCCAGCAGTTTCGGGACTAGCGGGAGCTATGAGCAGTTCTTC	CASSFGTSGSYEQFF
TRBV12-3/TRBV12-4	TRBJ1-2	-	-	TGTGCCAGCACCCGTCCCAACTATGGCTACACCTTC	CASTRPNYGYTF
TRBV25-1	TRBJ1-6	-	few	TGTGCCAGCCGATCCCCGGACAGAAATAATTCACCCCTCCACTTT	CASRSPDRNNSPLHF
TRBV7-9	TRBJ2-7	TRBD1	-	TGTGCCAGCAGCCAGGTGGGACAGGCTTCCTACGAGCAGTACTTC	CASSQVGQASYEQYF
TRBV28	TRBJ2-7	-	-	TGTGCCAGCAGGCAACCTGCGGGACGAGCGGGTGCGGGCACCTACGAGCAGTACTTC	CASRQPAGRAGAGTYEQYF
TRBV28	TRBJ2-7	-	-	TGTGCCAGCAGAGGCCCCTACTACGAGCAGTACTTC	CASRGPYYEQYF
TRBV20-1	TRBJ2-1	TRBD1	-	TGCAGTGCAGACAGGGGGGCTTTCGATGAGCAGTTCTTC	CSADRGAFDEQFF
TRBV29-1	TRBJ1-4	TRBD1	-	TGCAGCGTCCGCGACAGGGGACTTGCAACTAATGAAAAACTGTTTTTT	CSVRDRGLATNEKLFF
TRBV20-1	TRBJ1-1	-	-	TGCAGTGCTCCCCTGCAGGGTGTGCTTGCTGAAGCTTTCTTT	CSAPLQGVLAEAFF
TRBV9	TRBJ2-5	-	once	TGTGCCAGCAGCCCAACAGGAGCGCCCGCCAATCAAGAGACCCAGTACTTC	CASSPTGAPANQETQYF
TRBV5-1	TRBJ1-1	-	-	TGCGCCAGCAGCTTGACGCAGGGGATAACTGAAGCTTTCTTT	CASSLTQGITEAFF
TRBV3-1	TRBJ2-3	-	few	TGTGCCAGCAGCCAAGTCCTCGGGGGCGCAGATACGCAGTATTTT	CASSQVLGGADTQYF
TRBV2	TRBJ1-6	-	few	TGTGCCAGCAGTCCCCGCACGTATAACTCACCCCTCCACTTT	CASSPRTYNSPLHF
TRBV5-5	TRBJ2-2	TRBD1	-	TGTGCCAGCAGCTTGGTACAGGGGAGCACCGGGGAGCTGTTTTTT	CASSLVQGSTGELFF
TRBV19	TRBJ1-2	TRBD1	-	TGTGCCAGTAGGGGACAGGGGCTCACTTCGGGAGGCTACACCTTC	CASRGQGLTSGGYTF
TRBV7-2	TRBJ2-5	TRBD1	-	TGTGCCAGCAGACAACCGGGACAGGGAGGAGAGACCCAGTACTTC	CASRQPGQGGETQYF
TRBV20-1	TRBJ2-5	TRBD2	few	TGCAGTGCTAGAGCCGGGACTAGCGGGAGACAGTACTTC	CSARAGTSGRQYF
TRBV7-3	TRBJ2-3	-	-	TGTGCCAGCAGCTTAATGGCCCTTGGCCGCACAGATACGCAGTATTTT	CASSLMALGRTDTQYF
TRBV18	TRBJ2-1	TRBD1	few	TGTGCCAGCTCACCACAAACAGGGGGCATGCGCAATGAGCAGTTCTTC	CASSPQTGGMRNEQFF
TRBV3-1	TRBJ2-1	TRBD2	-	TGTGCCAGCAGGCAGGGCGGGACTAGTTTGTTCTTC	CASRQGGTSLFF
TRBV18	TRBJ2-5	-	few	TGTGCCAGCTCACCAATCGGGCAGGGAGTAGAAGAGACCCAGTACTTC	CASSPIGQGVEETQYF
TRBV18	TRBJ1-5	-	-	TGTGCCAGCTCACCACTGGACGGTCAGCCCCAGCATTTT	CASSPLDGQPQHF
TRBV2	TRBJ2-3	-	few	TGTGCCAGCATGAGGCGGAGGCAGGCCGGCACAGATACGCAGTATTTT	CASMRRRQAGTDTQYF
TRBV28	TRBJ1-5	TRBD1	-	TGTGCCAGCAGTGGACCGGACAGGGTCAATCAGCCCCAGCATTTT	CASSGPDRVNQPQHF
TRBV28	TRBJ2-3	TRBD2	once	TGTGCCAGCTCCCCTTTCTATAAGGTGACTAGCGGGTTGTCGTCAGATACGCAGTATTTT	CASSPFYKVTSGLSSDTQYF
TRBV12-3/TRBV12-4	TRBJ2-1	TRBD2	-	TGTGCCAGCAAAAGGCTAGCGGGTGACAATGAGCAGCTCTTC	CASKRLAGDNEQLF
TRBV27	TRBJ1-4	-	many	TGTGCCAGCTCTCAAAGGGGTGAAAAACTGTTTTTT	CASSQRGEKLFF
TRBV20-1	TRBJ2-1	-	-	TGCAGTGCTAGAGAACGAGATGAGGGGGGTGAGCAGTTCTTC	CSARERDEGGEQFF
TRBV29-1	TRBJ1-2	TRBD1	-	TGCAGCGTTGAGGGACAGGGAAAAACTGGCTACACCTTC	CSVEGQGKTGYTF
TRBV20-1	TRBJ2-7	-	few	TGCAGTGCTTCGGGCGGGACTCACTCCTACGAGCAGTACTTC	CSASGGTHSYEQYF
TRBV4-3	TRBJ2-5	-	-	TGCGCCAGCAGCCAAGAGGAGGGGGTGGAGACCCAGTACTTC	CASSQEEGVETQYF
TRBV7-9	TRBJ2-7	-	-	TGTGCCAGCAGCCCACAGGGAATTGCCTCCTACGAGCAGTACTTC	CASSPQGIASYEQYF
TRBV7-9	TRBJ2-1	-	-	TGTGCCAGCAGCTACCCTAGGGGGGCGCTTGAGCAGTTCTTC	CASSYPRGALEQFF
TRBV24-1	TRBJ2-5	-	many	TGTGCCACCAGTGATCCGGACTATGTAGGAGAGACCCAGTACTTC	CATSDPDYVGETQYF
TRBV6-2/TRBV6-3	TRBJ1-2	-	-	TGTGCCAGCAGTTACGGGCCGGATGGCTACACCTTC	CASSYGPDGYTF
TRBV3-1	TRBJ2-1	-	-	TGTGCCAGCAGCCAAGATCTTCCTAGTGAGCAGTTCTTC	CASSQDLPSEQFF